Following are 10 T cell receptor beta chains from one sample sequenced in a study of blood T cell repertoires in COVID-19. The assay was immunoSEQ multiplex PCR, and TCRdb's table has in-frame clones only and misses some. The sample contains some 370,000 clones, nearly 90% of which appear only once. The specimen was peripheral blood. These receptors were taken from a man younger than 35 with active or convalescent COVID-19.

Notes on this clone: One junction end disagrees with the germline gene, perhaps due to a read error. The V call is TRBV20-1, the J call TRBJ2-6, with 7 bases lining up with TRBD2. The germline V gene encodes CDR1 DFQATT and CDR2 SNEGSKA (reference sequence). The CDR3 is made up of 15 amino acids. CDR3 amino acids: CSASSGGNGANVLTF. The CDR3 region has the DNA TGCAGTGCTAGTTCGGGGGGTAATGGGGCCAACGTGCTGACTTTC.

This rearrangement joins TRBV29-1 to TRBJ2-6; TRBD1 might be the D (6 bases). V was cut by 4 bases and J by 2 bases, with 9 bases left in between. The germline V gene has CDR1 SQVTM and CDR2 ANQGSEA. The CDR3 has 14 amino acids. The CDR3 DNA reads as TGCAGCGTTGCGCAGGGGACTGGGGCCAACGTCCTGACTTTC. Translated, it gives CSVAQGTGANVLTF.

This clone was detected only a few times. The CDR3 DNA is TGTGCCAGCAGGGCCAGACTAGCGGGAGGGCCGTCAGATACGCAGTATTTT. Translation: CASRARLAGGPSDTQYF. V usage is TRBV2 and J usage is TRBJ2-3; 14 bases agree with TRBD2. The CDR3 has 17 residues. Germline values: CDR1 SNHLY, CDR2 FYNNEI. After removal of 6 bases from V and 4 bases from J, the junction contained 9 bases not matched to a gene.

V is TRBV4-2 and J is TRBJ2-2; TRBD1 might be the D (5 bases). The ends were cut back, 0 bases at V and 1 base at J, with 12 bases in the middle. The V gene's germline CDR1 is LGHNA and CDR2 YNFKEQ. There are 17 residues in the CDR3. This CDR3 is CASSQEFWQGNTGELFF. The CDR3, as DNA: TGTGCCAGCAGCCAAGAGTTTTGGCAGGGGAACACCGGGGAGCTGTTTTTT.

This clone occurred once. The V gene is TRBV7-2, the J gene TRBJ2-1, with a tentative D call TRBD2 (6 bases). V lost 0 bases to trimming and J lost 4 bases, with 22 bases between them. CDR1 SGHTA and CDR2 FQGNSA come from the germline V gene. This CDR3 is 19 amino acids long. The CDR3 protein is CASSLAQSGWGVGYNEQFF. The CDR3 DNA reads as TGTGCCAGCAGCTTAGCCCAAAGCGGTTGGGGGGTGGGTTACAATGAGCAGTTCTTC.

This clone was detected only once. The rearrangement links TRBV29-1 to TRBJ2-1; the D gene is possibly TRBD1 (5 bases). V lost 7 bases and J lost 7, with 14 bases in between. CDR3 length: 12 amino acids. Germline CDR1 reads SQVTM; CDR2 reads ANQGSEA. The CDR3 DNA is TGCAGCGCCCGCCAGGGATTAAATGAGCAGTTCTTC. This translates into CSARQGLNEQFF.

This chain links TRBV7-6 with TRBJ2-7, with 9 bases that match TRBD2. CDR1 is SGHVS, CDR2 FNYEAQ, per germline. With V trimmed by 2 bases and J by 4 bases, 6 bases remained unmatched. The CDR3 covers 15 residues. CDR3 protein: CASSLTVLAGYEQYF. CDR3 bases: TGTGCCAGCAGCTTAACGGTTCTAGCGGGGTACGAGCAGTACTTC.

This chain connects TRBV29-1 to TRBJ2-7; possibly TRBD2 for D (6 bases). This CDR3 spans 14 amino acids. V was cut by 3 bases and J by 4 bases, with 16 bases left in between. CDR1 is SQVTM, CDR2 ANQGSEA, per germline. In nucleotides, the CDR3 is TGCAGCGTTGATGTGTCAGGTGGGGGGTACGAGCAGTACTTC. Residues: CSVDVSGGGYEQYF.

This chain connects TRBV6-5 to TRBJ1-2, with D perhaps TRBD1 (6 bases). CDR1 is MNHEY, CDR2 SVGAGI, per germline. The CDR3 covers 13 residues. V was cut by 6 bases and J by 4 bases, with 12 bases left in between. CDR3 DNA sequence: TGTGCCAGCAGGCCCACAGGGTTCTATGGCTACACCTTC. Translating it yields CASRPTGFYGYTF.

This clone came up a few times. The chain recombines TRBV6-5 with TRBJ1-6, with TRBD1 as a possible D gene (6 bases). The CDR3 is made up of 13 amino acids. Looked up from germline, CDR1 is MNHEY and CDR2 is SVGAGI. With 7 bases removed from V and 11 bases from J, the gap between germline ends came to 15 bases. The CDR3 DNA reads TGTGCCAGCACCCCGGGGGGCCCGACACCCCTCCACTTT. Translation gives CASTPGGPTPLHF.